This T cell receptor beta chain derives from a study of blood T cell repertoires in COVID-19 (TCRdb year 2020). The study in broad terms: The collaborator samples originated in the United States, Italy and Spain and spanned the acute and convalescent phases of COVID-19. The material from the prospective study consisted of cDNA or gDNA derived from T cells, B-cell-depleted T cells, or PBMCs. Deeply sampled blood TCRbeta repertoires from subjects exposed to, actively infected with, or recovered from COVID-19 were included in the dataset. A freely available public database, intended as a resource for researchers studying the immune response to SARS-CoV-2, is where the repertoires were released. Samples were obtained from the ongoing ImmuneRACE study (first 160 participants) and from roughly 1,300 subjects provided by 6 global collaborators. A de-identified subject ID, COVID-19 status, age in years and sex were almost always included in the sample metadata. Where available, HLA class I and class II types were obtained from metadata supplied by the sample provider rather than from assay-based typing. Findings and caveats that apply to the study as a whole: How much clinical and demographic metadata was included differed by source and by participant, and the metadata was provided uncurated.

As regards this clone: Its recognized antigen is unknown. Base qualities were left out, and no much larger clone turns up one base away.

Participants in the prospective study were aged about 18 to 100 years, lived in about two dozen United States geographic areas, and enrolled through a virtual design. In the prospective study, cohorts were assigned on the basis of participant-reported clinical history obtained from a screening survey and a study questionnaire. For ImmuneRACE Cohort 3, a participant was defined as recovered based on two consecutive negative NP/OP PCR tests, clearance by a healthcare professional, or resolution of symptoms. Each participant in the prospective study had whole blood, serum and a nasopharyngeal or oropharyngeal swab collected by mobile phlebotomists. Prospective study participants could optionally give additional blood draws and questionnaires over an approximately 2-month period. Before DNA extraction, blood samples from the prospective study were shipped at room temperature or frozen. Trimmed from V: 4 bases; trimmed from J: 6 bases; junction bases lacking a gene match: 13. Sequences SGHNT (CDR1) and YYREEE (CDR2) are obtained from the germline V gene (reference sequence). Inclusive of the bounding cysteine and phenylalanine, the CDR3 is 17 residues long. Solely the CDR3 DNA is kept, with 51 bases framed from the first base.

The immunoSEQ Assay, a bias-controlled multiplex PCR, was used to amplify TCRbeta CDR3 regions from genomic DNA. The source study handled its data this way. Nucleated cell counts per sample were estimated from amplification of reference gene primers within the assay. To quantify the absolute abundance of each unique TCRbeta CDR3 rearrangement, sequence reads were collapsed and filtered. For each sample, productive Simpson clonality was calculated as the square root of Simpson's diversity index over productive rearrangements. TCRdb limited this immuneACCESS table to in-frame rearrangements with V and J called. A share of clones is missing; checked studies link under half to unresolved V genes, and the rest is unexplained. V and J calls and clone size are as listed in that table; D and trimming were resolved from the DNA. In this sample the table shows roughly 250,000 clones, approximately 90% of which occur a single time. The ten top clones hold 2% to 3% of the sample.

The sequence joins TRBV5-4 to TRBJ2-5; 12 central nucleotides agree with TRBD2. Sequenced: PBMCs or T cells enriched from blood (not recorded which). The sequence was collected from a woman younger than 30 who had recovered from COVID-19. Read as DNA, the sequence is TGTGCCAGCAGCCGGCCGGCTAGCGGGGGGGGGCTAAAGACCCAGTACTTC. The encoded protein is CASSRPASGGGLKTQYF.